The present T cell receptor beta chain was sequenced within a study of identical twins. Germline lookup yields CDR1 SGHRS and CDR2 YFSETQ. Trimming shortened V by 0 bases and J by 6 bases, and 12 bases separated the two germline ends. This CDR3 is built from 15 residues. After template switching added a universal primer site, the resulting cDNA carried unique molecular identifiers. TCRdb reprocessed the 5' RACE reads with MiXCR, giving one entry per CDR3 protein. The table shows under 250,000 distinct CDR3 sequences, with about 13% occurring only once. The sample holds a few counts of this clonotype. The antigen is undetermined. Study results and limitations: Clonotypes of the beta chain that were abundant in cord blood carried fewer insertions (memory repertoires showed none).

The same sample was also used in a study of yellow fever vaccine responses in identical twins.

This rearrangement joins TRBV5-1 to TRBJ2-2; D uncertain. Sequencing used memory (CD45RO+) T cells sorted from blood. This sequence originates from a woman aged 18-29 years in good health. The CDR3 here is CASSLAPRSSGELFF. The CDR3 DNA is TGCGCCAGCAGCTTGGCGCCCAGGTCCTCCGGGGAGCTGTTTTTT.